Presented here are 26 T cell receptor beta chains from one specimen sequenced in a study of response to subunit inactivated influenza vaccine. From the RT-PCR reads, TCRdb called clonotypes with MiXCR, one entry per CDR3 protein. Of around 490,000 distinct CDR3 sequences in the sample, 7.5% to 8.5% were seen once. The source was PBMCs from blood, collected 23 to 25 months after vaccination. The receptors were gathered from a man aged 50 to 75 who received an inactivated influenza vaccine.

V gene TRBV11-3 combines with J gene TRBJ2-3, with 8 bases aligning to TRBD1. CDR1 is SGHNT and CDR2 is YENEEA in the germline V gene. The CDR3 consists of 13 residues. The trim removed 5 bases at V and 9 bases at J, leaving 7 bases unmatched. This chain's CDR3 is CASSVNYRGTQYF. The CDR3 bases are TGTGCCAGCAGCGTAAACTACAGGGGGACGCAGTATTTT. The full variable domain, rest sourced from reference TRBV11-3 and TRBJ2-3, is EAGVVQSPRYKIIEKKQPVAFWCNPISGHNTLYWYLQNLGQGPELLIRYENEEAVDDSQLPKDRFSAERLKGVDSTLKIQPAELGDSAVYLCASSVNYRGTQYFGPGTRLTVL.

There are a few counts of this clonotype. CDR3 amino acids: CASSAPGLAVYEQYF. The CDR3 nucleotides are TGTGCCAGCAGTGCTCCGGGACTAGCGGTCTACGAGCAGTACTTC. V usage is TRBV27 and J usage is TRBJ2-7; 11 nucleotides agree with TRBD2. Germline loops: CDR1 MNHEY, CDR2 SMNVEV (reference sequence). After removal of 5 bases from V and 3 bases from J, the junction contained 6 bases not matched to a gene. The CDR3 extends over 15 amino acids.

The gene calls are TRBV20-1 and TRBJ2-7, with D possibly TRBD1 on 5 matching bases. Germline V lookup: CDR1 DFQATT, CDR2 SNEGSKA (reference sequence). The CDR3 is 11 amino acids. With 2 bases removed from V and 11 bases from J, the gap between germline ends came to 13 bases. CDR3 coding DNA: TGCAGTGCTAGATCTCTGACAGAGGAGTACTTC. Translating gives CSARSLTEEYF.

This clonotype came up many times. CDR3 nucleotide sequence: TGTGCCAGCAGACAGGGACAGAATTCACCCCTCCACTTT. It yields the protein CASRQGQNSPLHF. The V and J genes are TRBV12-3 or TRBV12-4 and TRBJ1-6, with 7 bases identical to TRBD1. The CDR3 runs 13 residues. The J segment lost 7 bases and the V segment lost 6 bases, leaving 3 bases of the junction unmatched.

This clonotype showed up just a few times. The genes are TRBV4-2 and TRBJ1-5; TRBD1 is a possible D gene (6 bases). This CDR3 spans 16 amino acids. Trimming cost V 0 bases and J 2 bases, with 11 bases left between them. Germline values: CDR1 LGHNA, CDR2 YNFKEQ. The CDR3 DNA is TGTGCCAGCAGCCAAGAGCATCACAGGGGCAATCAGCCCCAGCATTTT. Residues: CASSQEHHRGNQPQHF.

About this clonotype: This could be a read error, since a much larger clone is one nucleotide away. The rearrangement links TRBV5-1 to TRBJ2-1; D unclear. Germline CDR1 SGHRS, CDR2 YFSETQ. CDR3 size: 13 residues. Trimming took 3 bases from V and 9 from J, leaving 13 bases between them. For the CDR3, the DNA is TGCGCCAGCAGCTCCCGGTCTTGGGGTGAGCAGTTCTTC. Protein: CASSSRSWGEQFF. The complete variable domain, with remaining parts taken from reference TRBV5-1 and TRBJ2-1, reads KAGVTQTPRYLIKTRGQQVTLSCSPISGHRSVSWYQQTPGQGLQFLFEYFSETQRNKGNFPGRFSGRQFSNSRSEMNVSTLELGDSALYLCASSSRSWGEQFFGPGTRLTVL.

This clonotype was observed many times. The V and J genes are TRBV27 and TRBJ2-5; D perhaps matches TRBD2 (6 bases). The V gene's germline CDR1 is MNHEY and CDR2 SMNVEV (reference sequence). V lost 3 bases and J 5 bases, leaving 13 bases between the germline ends. The length of the CDR3 is 14 residues. The CDR3: CASSFSRGLETQYF. The CDR3 DNA reads as TGTGCCAGCAGTTTTTCGCGGGGCCTGGAGACCCAGTACTTC.

This clonotype was seen many times. The V gene is TRBV5-1, the J gene TRBJ2-7; no clear D gene. Per germline, CDR1 SGHRS and CDR2 YFSETQ. V was trimmed by 2 bases and J by 3 bases, leaving 9 bases between them. This CDR3 contains 13 residues. CDR3 coding DNA: TGCGCCAGCAGCTTCGAGAAGGTCTACGAGCAGTACTTC. Translating gives CASSFEKVYEQYF.

The sample holds a few counts of this clonotype. The chain recombines TRBV20-1 with TRBJ2-3, with unresolved D. Per the germline V gene, CDR1 is DFQATT and CDR2 is SNEGSKA (reference sequence). Trimming cost V 5 bases and J 4 bases, with 10 bases left between them. The CDR3 runs to 12 residues. The CDR3 protein is CSAPTRADTQYF. Written as DNA, the CDR3 is TGCAGTGCTCCGACACGGGCAGATACGCAGTATTTT.

This clonotype was counted between two and nine times. This chain joins TRBV2 and TRBJ2-2; maybe TRBD1 (5 bases). The CDR3 length is 15 residues. Germline V gene data show CDR1 as SNHLY and CDR2 as FYNNEI. Between the trimmed V and J ends, which lost 8 bases and 0 bases, there was a span of 13 bases. Here the CDR3 DNA reads TGTGCCAGCCGCTCGGACATTTCGAACACCGGGGAGCTGTTTTTT. It encodes CASRSDISNTGELFF.

In this sample, this clonotype turned up many times. The rearrangement uses TRBV29-1 and TRBJ1-1, with TRBD1 identical over 7 bases. The CDR3 is 13 amino acids. The germline gives CDR1 SQVTM, CDR2 ANQGSEA. V trimming: 5 bases; J trimming: 4 bases; junction bases outside the gene matches: 7. The CDR3 DNA sequence: TGCAGCGTTAGCCGGGACAGCGGCACTGAAGCTTTCTTT. This encodes CSVSRDSGTEAFF.

Only a few counts were recorded for this clonotype. The rearrangement links TRBV21-1 to TRBJ2-7; TRBD2, the D gene given by the table, was not confirmed from the DNA. TRBV21-1 is a documented pseudogene. The CDR3 loop spans 14 amino acids. The CDR3 sequence is CASSYTVAFPEQYF. For the CDR3, the DNA is TGTGCCAGCAGCTATACGGTCGCCTTCCCCGAGCAGTACTTC.

This clonotype was recorded at least ten times. This chain links TRBV11-1 with TRBJ2-1; 7 positions match TRBD1. Germline V gives CDR1 SGHAT, CDR2 FQDESV (reference sequence). This CDR3 has 15 amino acids. V shed 5 bases and J 4 bases; nucleotides not matched to a gene: 8. The CDR3 region is CASSPRTGRYNEQFF. CDR3 DNA sequence: TGTGCCAGCAGCCCTAGGACAGGAAGGTACAATGAGCAGTTCTTC.

The rearrangement uses TRBV15 and TRBJ2-5; no definite D call. Germline V lookup: CDR1 LNHNV, CDR2 YYDKDF (reference sequence). The V gene lost 1 base and the J gene lost 5 bases, with 5 bases spanning the gap. CDR3 length equals 12 residues. CDR3 in amino acids: CATSRAWETQYF. The CDR3 DNA reads as TGTGCCACCAGCAGAGCGTGGGAGACCCAGTACTTC.

The rearrangement joins TRBV3-1 to TRBJ1-6, with unresolved D. Germline values: CDR1 LGHDT, CDR2 YNNKEL (reference sequence). V dropped 3 bases and J dropped 5 bases, with 14 bases sitting between them. This CDR3 is built from 16 residues. For the CDR3, the DNA is TGTGCCAGCAGCCAGCCCAGACGGGTAGATAATTCACCCCTCCACTTT. This encodes CASSQPRRVDNSPLHF.

This clonotype was seen ten or more times. One end of the junction does not line up with germline, which may come from a read error. The genes are TRBV12-3 or TRBV12-4 and TRBJ2-5; perhaps TRBD2 as D (6 bases). This CDR3 has 13 residues. The DNA of the CDR3 is TGCGCCAGCAGCCTCGGGACTCGCGAGACCCAGTACTTC. This gives the protein CASSLGTRETQYF.

The chain recombines TRBV5-1 with TRBJ1-1; no firm D call. Trimming pared 0 bases from V and 8 bases from J, leaving 11 bases between. In germline, CDR1 is SGHRS, CDR2 YFSETQ. The CDR3 totals 13 residues. The CDR3, as DNA: TGCGCCAGCAGCTTGGTCAGGCCCCAAGAAGCTTTCTTT. Its translation: CASSLVRPQEAFF.

This clonotype was detected only a few times. The V gene is TRBV7-9, the J gene TRBJ2-1; the match to TRBD2 covers 9 bases. V lost 3 bases, J lost 7 bases, and 7 bases stayed unmatched. The CDR3 is made up of 15 amino acids. Germline V CDR1 and CDR2: SEHNR, FQNEAQ (reference sequence). The CDR3 sequence is CASSLGSGRINEQFF. As DNA, the CDR3 is TGTGCCAGCAGCTTGGGTAGCGGGAGAATAAATGAGCAGTTCTTC.

This clonotype was observed at least ten times. This chain joins TRBV10-3 and TRBJ1-2; no reliable D call. The V and J ends lost 0 bases and 4 bases respectively, with 9 bases between them. This CDR3 contains 14 residues. CDR1 ENHRY and CDR2 SYGVKD come from the germline V gene. Here the CDR3 reads CAISESVSLYGYTF. The CDR3 DNA reads as TGTGCCATCAGTGAGTCAGTCAGCCTCTATGGCTACACCTTC.

This rearrangement joins TRBV29-1 to TRBJ2-3; D uncertain. Germline V lookup: CDR1 SQVTM, CDR2 ANQGSEA. V dropped 4 bases and J dropped 0 bases, with 14 bases sitting between them. CDR3 length equals 15 residues. In DNA, the CDR3 is TGCAGCGTTGGCATTGAGGACGCGAGCACAGATACGCAGTATTTT. Its translation is CSVGIEDASTDTQYF.

This clonotype turned up a few times. This chain connects TRBV25-1 to TRBJ1-5, with D perhaps TRBD1 (5 bases). The CDR3 extends over 16 amino acids. V was clipped by 4 bases and J by 3 bases, with 16 bases between them. CDR1 is MGHDK and CDR2 is SYGVNS in the germline V gene. The CDR3 loop reads CASSGPTGTVNQPQHF. The CDR3 DNA sequence: TGTGCCAGCAGTGGACCCACCGGGACGGTCAATCAGCCCCAGCATTTT.

This chain uses TRBV28 with TRBJ2-1, with 7 bases aligning to TRBD1. Per the germline V gene, CDR1 is MDHEN and CDR2 is SYDVKM. J lost 2 bases, V lost 7 bases, and 11 bases had no gene match. This CDR3 has 16 amino acids. In DNA, the CDR3 is TGTGCCAGCAAATTAACTAACGGACAGGCCTACAATGAGCAGTTCTTC. It specifies CASKLTNGQAYNEQFF.

This clonotype was observed a handful of times. The chain recombines TRBV7-2 with TRBJ2-7; 8 nucleotides line up with TRBD1. CDR1 SGHTA and CDR2 FQGNSA come from the germline V gene. Germline trimming cut 3 bases from V and 4 bases from J; bases unmatched to any gene: 11. The CDR3 extends over 16 amino acids. Here the CDR3 DNA reads TGTGCCAGCAGCTTGGACTCCGGGACAGGTGTTTACGAGCAGTACTTC. Its translation: CASSLDSGTGVYEQYF.

The gene calls are TRBV18 and TRBJ1-1; no reliable D call. The CDR3 has 14 residues. V lost 1 base to trimming and J lost 1 base, with 7 bases between them. Germline loops: CDR1 KGHSH, CDR2 LQKENI. CDR3 nucleotide sequence: TGTGCCAGCTCACCACAAATGAGGAACACTGAAGCTTTCTTT. Translated, it gives CASSPQMRNTEAFF.

This clonotype occurred many times. The chain employs TRBV14 and TRBJ1-3, with D hard to call. The V end lost 2 bases, the J end lost 1 base, and 9 bases lay between the germline ends. Germline assignment: CDR1 SGHDN and CDR2 FVKESK. This CDR3 comprises 15 residues. CDR3 sequence reads: CASSQLTVSGNTIYF. The CDR3 DNA reads as TGTGCCAGCAGCCAACTGACCGTTTCTGGAAACACCATATATTTT.

V and J are TRBV9 and TRBJ2-1; TRBD2 aligns across 7 bases. V lost 0 bases, J lost 0 bases, and 6 bases stayed unmatched. The CDR3 totals 17 residues. From germline, CDR1 is SGDLS and CDR2 YYNGEE. DNA of the CDR3: TGTGCCAGCAGCGTAGGGCTAGCGGTCAGCTCCTACAATGAGCAGTTCTTC. It encodes CASSVGLAVSSYNEQFF.